This TCR beta chain was identified during a study of post-analysis software for immune sequencing data. Study as a whole: Recorded subtypes: relapsing-remitting, secondary progressive, progressive-relapsing; some patients unannotated. Study-level points and caveats: Five or six TRBV segments appeared more often in patients than in controls, and TRBV5-6, TRBV5-1 and TRBV20-1 were among these.

J gave up 4 bases and V 0 bases, and 13 bases lay outside the gene matches. From germline, CDR1 is SEHNR and CDR2 FQNEAQ (reference sequence). The CDR3 loop spans 18 amino acids. The TCR beta cDNA libraries carried unique molecular identifiers. Yield was some 540,000 cDNA molecules from approximately 0.95 to 9.8 million T cells. TCRdb reanalysed the PCR reads using MiXCR and keeps one entry per CDR3 protein. The sample has more than 500,000 distinct CDR3 sequences, under 40% seen once; the top ten hold less than 6%. Note on this clonotype: The target antigen is unknown.

This receptor was identified in a girl aged 2-17 years with multiple sclerosis. The V call is TRBV7-9, the J call TRBJ2-3; TRBD1 agrees at 7 bases. Sequenced material: blood. CDR3 in amino acids: CASSLARGRRMYPDTQYF. The CDR3 DNA reads as TGTGCCAGCAGCTTAGCGAGGGGGCGAAGGATGTATCCAGATACGCAGTATTTT.